These 32 T cell receptor beta chains share one sample of origin, sequenced in a study of T cells after yellow fever vaccination. One entry per CDR3 protein results from TCRdb running MiXCR on the 5' RACE reads. The sample has 300,000 to 450,000 distinct CDR3 sequences, approximately 6% seen once; the top ten hold approximately 16%. The specimen comprised PBMCs, sampled 5 days after the yellow fever booster vaccination. The receptor source for this set is a man aged 25 to 45 who received the YFV17D yellow fever vaccine.

The chain employs TRBV5-8 and TRBJ2-1, with 8 bases aligning to TRBD1. This CDR3 comprises 15 residues. V shed 0 bases, J shed 9 bases, and the junction held 8 bases outside the gene matches. Germline assignment: CDR1 SGHTS and CDR2 YDEGEE. The CDR3 reads CASSLGGQGIGEQFF. The CDR3 nucleotides read TGTGCCAGCAGCTTGGGTGGACAGGGAATAGGTGAGCAGTTCTTC.

The J gene is TRBJ1-3, the V gene TRBV20-1, with TRBD1 identical over 7 bases. J was trimmed by 3 bases and V by 2 bases; bases with no gene match: 1. This CDR3 has 13 residues. CDR1 is DFQATT, CDR2 SNEGSKA, per germline (reference sequence). DNA for the CDR3: TGCAGTGCTAGATACAGGGGTGGAAACACCATATATTTT. Translating gives CSARYRGGNTIYF.

In this sample, this clonotype turned up a few times. The V gene is TRBV28, the J gene TRBJ2-2; a weak D match, TRBD1 (6 bases). This CDR3 has 19 amino acids. Per germline, CDR1 MDHEN and CDR2 SYDVKM. V gave up 5 bases and J gave up 0 bases, with 22 bases separating them. CDR3 loop: CASSIPPPGTPANTGELFF. The CDR3, as DNA: TGTGCCAGCAGTATTCCTCCTCCCGGGACACCCGCGAACACCGGGGAGCTGTTTTTT.

This clonotype showed up just a few times. J is TRBJ2-5 and V is TRBV5-4; 12 bases match TRBD2. This CDR3 is built from 15 residues. Germline V gene sequence: CDR1 SGHNT, CDR2 YYREEE (reference sequence). The trim removed 3 bases at V and 7 bases at J, leaving 7 bases unmatched. CDR3 loop: CASSSGTSGLGTQYF. The CDR3 nucleotides read TGTGCCAGCAGCTCCGGGACTAGCGGGCTGGGGACCCAGTACTTC.

V usage is TRBV20-1 and J usage is TRBJ2-5, with unresolved D. Trimming took 3 bases from V and 2 from J, leaving 10 bases between them. CDR1 and CDR2 from the germline V gene are DFQATT and SNEGSKA (reference sequence). The CDR3 is 13 residues long. The chain's CDR3 is CSASPHTQETQYF. DNA for the CDR3: TGCAGTGCTAGCCCCCATACACAAGAGACCCAGTACTTC.

The J gene is TRBJ2-6, the V gene TRBV20-1; the D is unclear. Germline CDR1 and CDR2: DFQATT and SNEGSKA (reference sequence). The CDR3 has 15 residues. The V gene lost 5 bases and the J gene lost 2 bases, with 13 bases spanning the gap. CDR3 in amino acids: CSAQGPPAGANVLTF. DNA for the CDR3: TGCAGTGCTCAAGGACCCCCCGCTGGGGCCAACGTCCTGACTTTC.

This clonotype was observed many times. The V call is TRBV20-1, the J call TRBJ2-5; 9 nucleotides match TRBD1. Trimming cost V 4 bases and J 4 bases; bases outside gene matches: 28. There are 21 residues in the CDR3. CDR1 is DFQATT, CDR2 SNEGSKA, per germline (reference sequence). The CDR3 nucleotides read TGCAGTGCTACCGGCGGGGACAGGGTCGCTCTAGCCGCTGGGCCCCCAGAGACCCAGTACTTC. It translates to CSATGGDRVALAAGPPETQYF.

In its sample, this clonotype was seen many times. The chain recombines TRBV12-3 or TRBV12-4 with TRBJ2-5; TRBD2 matches at 8 bases. The trim removed 5 bases at V and 7 bases at J, leaving 9 bases unmatched. The length of the CDR3 is 14 residues. The CDR3 coding sequence is TGTGCCAGCAGTGTGCGGGAGGCAGGCGGGACCCAGTACTTC. Protein sequence: CASSVREAGGTQYF.

The chain links TRBV28 to TRBJ2-7; 9 nucleotides agree with TRBD2. The germline gives CDR1 MDHEN, CDR2 SYDVKM. The CDR3 spans 17 residues. The V and J ends lost 6 bases and 4 bases, in that order; junction bases with no gene match: 16. CDR3 protein: CASRGGLAGTGLYEQYF. The CDR3, as DNA: TGTGCCAGCAGGGGAGGGCTAGCGGGAACCGGATTGTACGAGCAGTACTTC.

The CDR3 coding sequence is TGTGCCAGCAGCAAAGACAGGGGGCAGTACGAGCAGTACTTC. It translates to CASSKDRGQYEQYF. The genes are TRBV7-2 and TRBJ2-7, with 10 nucleotides matching TRBD1. CDR1 is SGHTA and CDR2 is FQGNSA in the germline V gene. The CDR3 contains 14 residues. Trimming removed 5 bases from V and 4 bases from J; junction bases left unmatched: 5.

This clonotype was detected many times. This chain links TRBV12-3 or TRBV12-4 with TRBJ1-1; maybe TRBD1 (5 bases). There are 14 residues in the CDR3. CDR3: CASLRGQVNTEAFF. DNA for the CDR3: TGTGCGAGCCTAAGGGGCCAGGTGAACACTGAAGCTTTCTTT.

There are many counts of this clonotype. V gene TRBV20-1 combines with J gene TRBJ2-1; TRBD2 agrees at 11 bases. Germline V gene sequence: CDR1 DFQATT, CDR2 SNEGSKA (reference sequence). There are 15 residues in the CDR3. After removal of 4 bases from V and 13 bases from J, the junction contained 15 bases not matched to a gene. The CDR3 bases are TGCAGTGCTACCACCCTACTAGCGGGAGAGATGAGACAGTTCTTC. Protein: CSATTLLAGEMRQFF.

This clonotype was seen many times. This chain uses TRBV5-4 with TRBJ2-7, with 11 nucleotides matching TRBD2. Unmatched junction bases numbered 6, after V lost 2 bases and J lost 5 bases. This CDR3 is 15 amino acids long. Germline V gene data show CDR1 as SGHNT and CDR2 as YYREEE (reference sequence). This CDR3 is CASSFGTSGLDEQYF. The CDR3 nucleotides read TGTGCCAGCAGCTTCGGGACTAGCGGCCTCGACGAGCAGTACTTC.

V and J are TRBV18 and TRBJ1-4, with D possibly TRBD1 on 6 matching bases. CDR1 and CDR2 from the germline V gene are KGHSH and LQKENI. The CDR3 is 14 residues long. Trimming pared 3 bases from V and 5 bases from J, leaving 10 bases between. The CDR3 bases are TGTGCCAGCTCACCGGGGGCGGAGAATGAAAAACTGTTTTTT. The encoded protein is CASSPGAENEKLFF.

This clonotype was detected ten times or more. The chain uses TRBV7-9 and TRBJ2-1; possibly TRBD1 for D (5 bases). CDR1 and CDR2 from the germline V gene are SEHNR and FQNEAQ (reference sequence). V was shortened by 5 bases and J by 4 bases, with 6 bases between the two germline ends. The CDR3 covers 12 residues. The CDR3 protein is CASSDSYNEQFF. CDR3 nucleotide sequence: TGTGCCAGCAGCGACAGTTACAATGAGCAGTTCTTC.

The chain employs TRBV12-5 and TRBJ2-1, with D possibly matching TRBD2 (5 bases). Trimming stripped 6 bases from V and 9 bases from J, with 9 bases between. The CDR3 runs to 11 residues. CDR1 and CDR2 from the germline V gene are LGHNT and FRNRAP. DNA for the CDR3: TGTGCTAGTGGCCGGGAATTTGAGCAGTTCTTC. Its protein is CASGREFEQFF.

This clonotype was counted only a few times. This chain uses TRBV20-1 with TRBJ2-1; 7 bases agree with TRBD2. The CDR3 runs 13 residues. The V gene end was trimmed by 5 bases and the J gene end by 8 bases; junction bases not matched to a gene: 9. Germline CDR1 and CDR2: DFQATT and SNEGSKA (reference sequence). CDR3 region: CSAPTGGWDEQFF. CDR3 bases: TGCAGTGCTCCGACGGGAGGATGGGATGAGCAGTTCTTC.

This clonotype showed up many times. The chain joins TRBV29-1 to TRBJ2-5; 12 positions match TRBD2. This CDR3 has 16 residues. CDR1 and CDR2 from the germline V gene are SQVTM and ANQGSEA. V was pared by 3 bases and J by 0 bases, with 5 bases of the junction left unmatched. The CDR3 nucleotides read TGCAGCGTTGACTCATGGACTAGCGGGAACCAAGAGACCCAGTACTTC. This sequence encodes CSVDSWTSGNQETQYF.

The rearrangement links TRBV24-1 to TRBJ2-1; D is possibly TRBD1 (6 bases). The germline V gene encodes CDR1 KGHDR and CDR2 SFDVKD. The V gene lost 1 base and the J gene lost 0 bases, with 9 bases spanning the gap. This CDR3 has 16 residues. The CDR3 nucleotides read TGTGCCACCAGTGATTTTGGGGGCAGCTCCTACAATGAGCAGTTCTTC. Its translation is CATSDFGGSSYNEQFF.

The V call is TRBV5-8, the J call TRBJ2-1; unclear D gene. Germline lookup yields CDR1 SGHTS and CDR2 YDEGEE. V dropped 0 bases and J dropped 1 base, with 8 bases sitting between them. This CDR3 spans 15 amino acids. CDR3 sequence: CASSLARSSYNEQFF. In DNA form, the CDR3 reads TGTGCCAGCAGCTTGGCCAGGTCTTCCTACAATGAGCAGTTCTTC. The full variable domain, completed using reference TRBV5-8 and TRBJ2-1, is EAGVTQSPTHLIKTRGQQATLRCSPISGHTSVYWYQQALGLGLQFLLWYDEGEERNRGNFPPRFSGRQFPNYSSELNVNALELEDSALYLCASSLARSSYNEQFFGPGTRLTVL.

The J gene is TRBJ1-6, the V gene TRBV20-1; D call uncertain. The germline V gene has CDR1 DFQATT and CDR2 SNEGSKA (reference sequence). V was trimmed by 8 bases and J by 7 bases, leaving 18 bases between them. The length of the CDR3 is 14 residues. CDR3 protein: CSTDRVLKNSPLHF. DNA of the CDR3: TGCAGTACCGACCGGGTCTTAAAGAATTCACCCCTCCACTTT.

This clonotype was seen ten or more times. The chain uses TRBV5-6 and TRBJ2-5; 7 positions match TRBD2. This CDR3 has 17 residues. Per the germline V gene, CDR1 is SGHDT and CDR2 is YYEEEE. V trimming: 4 bases; J trimming: 2 bases; junction bases outside the gene matches: 14. CDR3 sequence: CASSPDGAGVGQETQYF. The DNA for the CDR3 is TGTGCCAGCAGCCCGGACGGGGCGGGAGTGGGTCAAGAGACCCAGTACTTC.

This clonotype was observed a handful of times. This chain joins TRBV7-9 and TRBJ2-3; the D gene is possibly TRBD2 (6 bases). The CDR3 spans 17 residues. CDR1 and CDR2 from the germline V gene are SEHNR and FQNEAQ (reference sequence). Trimming removed 5 bases at V and 2 bases at J, with 20 bases between. CDR3 coding DNA: TGTGCCAGCAGCCCGTCCCTGGGGGGAGGACCCACAGATACGCAGTATTTT. Translation gives CASSPSLGGGPTDTQYF.

The sample holds a few counts of this clonotype. The CDR3 is CSARDKRGSGELFF. The CDR3, as DNA: TGCAGTGCTAGAGATAAGAGGGGCTCCGGGGAGCTGTTTTTT. The rearrangement joins TRBV20-1 to TRBJ2-2; D tentatively reads TRBD1 or TRBD2 (5 bases each). Between the trimmed V and J ends, which lost 0 bases and 6 bases, there was a span of 11 bases. The CDR3 length is 14 residues. From germline, CDR1 is DFQATT and CDR2 SNEGSKA (reference sequence).

This chain links TRBV4-3 with TRBJ2-1, with D perhaps assigned TRBD1 or TRBD2 (5 bases each). The V and J ends lost 0 bases and 9 bases respectively, with 9 bases between them. The CDR3 is 13 amino acids. The germline V gene has CDR1 LGHNA and CDR2 YSLEER. The CDR3 is CASSQDSGPEQFF. In DNA form, the CDR3 reads TGCGCCAGCAGCCAAGATTCGGGGCCTGAGCAGTTCTTC.

This clonotype was recorded at least ten times. The V call is TRBV14, the J call TRBJ2-7; tentative D call: TRBD2 (6 bases). Trimming removed 1 base at V and 9 bases at J, with 13 bases between. The CDR3 has 13 amino acids. CDR1 and CDR2 from the germline V gene are SGHDN and FVKESK. The CDR3 loop reads CASSQVNLGGQYF. The DNA of the CDR3 is TGTGCCAGCAGCCAAGTTAATCTCGGGGGGCAGTACTTC.

There are many counts of this clonotype. CDR3 in DNA: TGTGCCAGCAGTGAATTCCAGGGACCGGCGGGCTACACCTTC. Amino acids: CASSEFQGPAGYTF. V gene TRBV2 combines with J gene TRBJ1-2; TRBD1 might be the D (5 bases). Germline values: CDR1 SNHLY, CDR2 FYNNEI. CDR3 length: 14 amino acids. Trimming took 2 bases from V and 8 from J, leaving 15 bases between them.

In its sample, this clonotype was seen many times. The V call is TRBV6-1, the J call TRBJ2-3, with D tentatively TRBD2 (6 bases). Germline V gene data show CDR1 as MNHNS and CDR2 as SASEGT. The V and J ends lost 10 bases and 2 bases respectively, with 16 bases between them. CDR3 length: 14 residues. The CDR3 sequence: CATFSGGFTDTQYF. CDR3 sequence (DNA): TGTGCCACCTTTAGCGGCGGATTCACAGATACGCAGTATTTT.

This rearrangement joins TRBV20-1 to TRBJ1-3, with TRBD1 matching 9 bases. There are 15 residues in the CDR3. Germline V gene data show CDR1 as DFQATT and CDR2 as SNEGSKA (reference sequence). The V segment lost 6 bases and the J segment 4 bases; nucleotides outside the gene matches: 10. CDR3 sequence: CSAGTGQGFGNTIYF. The DNA of the CDR3 is TGCAGTGCAGGAACTGGACAGGGGTTCGGAAACACCATATATTTT.

There are many counts of this clonotype. This chain joins TRBV20-1 and TRBJ2-1, with D possibly being TRBD2 (5 bases). V was pared by 1 base and J by 8 bases, with 9 bases between. CDR1 and CDR2 (germline): DFQATT, SNEGSKA (reference sequence). CDR3 length: 12 residues. CDR3 in DNA: TGCAGTGCTAGAGTGAGGGCCCATGAGCAGTTCTTC. Protein sequence: CSARVRAHEQFF.

In its sample, this clonotype was seen many times. The chain combines TRBV7-2 with TRBJ2-3; 8 bases are shared with TRBD2. This CDR3 comprises 15 residues. Germline CDR1 SGHTA, CDR2 FQGNSA. The ends lost 3 bases at V and 1 base at J; junction bases unmatched: 3. For the CDR3, the DNA is TGTGCCAGCAGCTTCGCGGGAGGACGCACAGATACGCAGTATTTT. It specifies CASSFAGGRTDTQYF.

This clonotype was recorded many times. The chain has TRBV7-2 and TRBJ2-1, with 7 bases matching TRBD1. The CDR3 is 14 residues long. The germline gives CDR1 SGHTA, CDR2 FQGNSA. Trimming removed 5 bases from V and 11 bases from J; junction bases left unmatched: 12. The CDR3 reads CASSPGTVDAQQFF. The CDR3 DNA is TGTGCCAGCAGCCCCGGGACAGTTGACGCTCAGCAGTTCTTC.